This T cell receptor (beta chain) was documented in a study of shared clonotypes between healthy human individuals. The study's findings and limits: Sampling included only blood; tissue repertoires likely differ. Several donors showed sharing of 4.5% to 5% of naive CD4 clonotypes.

Every immunoSEQ plate was one replicate of a subset's evenly spread DNA. Generated by immunoSEQ multiplex PCR, the TCRdb table keeps only in-frame clones and is missing some. The table includes approximately 2,000,000 clones, approximately 92% detected once. The CDR3 consists of 12 residues. Germline lookup yields CDR1 SQVTM and CDR2 ANQGSEA. The V gene lost 7 bases and the J gene lost 1 base, with 10 bases spanning the gap. Worth noting for this clone: Its matching antigen is unknown. Other DNA sequences from this sample encode an identical CDR3 as well.

Naive CD8 cells comprised CD45RO-negative, CCR7-positively selected cells, excluding terminally differentiated effector memory CD45RA+ cells. Only Caucasian adults living in Nashville, Tennessee served as donors. V is TRBV29-1 and J is TRBJ1-1, with D possibly being TRBD1 (5 bases). Input material: naive CD8+ T cells from PBMCs. The origin of this receptor is a man between 18 and 29 years old in good health. Some clones in this sample may be carry-over from other donors' samples. The CDR3 bases are TGCAGCGCCACCGGGGGGAACACTGAAGCTTTCTTT. Its translation: CSATGGNTEAFF.